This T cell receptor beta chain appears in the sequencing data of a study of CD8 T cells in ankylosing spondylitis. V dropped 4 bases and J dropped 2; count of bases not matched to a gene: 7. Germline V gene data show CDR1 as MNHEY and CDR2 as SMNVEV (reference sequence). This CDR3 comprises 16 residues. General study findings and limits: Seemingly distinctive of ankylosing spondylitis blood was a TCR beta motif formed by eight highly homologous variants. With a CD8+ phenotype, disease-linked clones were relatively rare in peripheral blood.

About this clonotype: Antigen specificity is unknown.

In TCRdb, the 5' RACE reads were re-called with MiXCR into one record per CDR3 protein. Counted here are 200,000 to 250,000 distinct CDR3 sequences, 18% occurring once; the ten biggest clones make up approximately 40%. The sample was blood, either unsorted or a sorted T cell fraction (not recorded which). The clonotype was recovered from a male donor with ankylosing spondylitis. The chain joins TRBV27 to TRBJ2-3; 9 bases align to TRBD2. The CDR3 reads CASSSLAGGPTDTQYF. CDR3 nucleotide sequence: TGTGCCAGCAGTTCGTTGGCGGGAGGGCCCACAGATACGCAGTATTTT.